This is a list of T cell receptor beta chains from one sample in a study of T cells in Graves' hyperthyroidism and ophthalmopathy. Each CDR3 protein is one row after TCRdb ran MiXCR on the multiplex PCR reads. The sample includes under 650,000 distinct CDR3 sequences, around 16% seen only once; the top ten take 3.8%. The specimen sequenced was blood. These receptors were collected from a woman under 40 with Graves' hyperthyroidism. Both conserved end residues are trimmed from each CDR3.

v_call: TRBV27; cdr3_aa: ASTSRQGSYEQY
v_call: TRBV24-1; cdr3_aa: ATSETSGGGYNEQF
v_call: TRBV6-1; cdr3_aa: ASSRDSHNTGELF
v_call: TRBV20-1; cdr3_aa: SARTDVGGEAF
v_call: TRBV2; cdr3_aa: ASSEYGGRATDTQY
v_call: TRBV29-1; cdr3_aa: SVLHRVGYGYT
v_call: TRBV13; cdr3_aa: ASRYRVYTGELF
v_call: TRBV7-7; cdr3_aa: ASRGTENEKLF
v_call: TRBV7-9; cdr3_aa: ASSLGPARMNTGELF
v_call: TRBV10-3; cdr3_aa: AISLRGSYNEQF
v_call: TRBV29-1; cdr3_aa: SVVTQSADGYGYT
v_call: TRBV18; cdr3_aa: ASSPRRNTEAF
v_call: TRBV7-9; cdr3_aa: ASNLAGPPYEQY